This is a list of T cell receptor beta chains from one sample in a study of T-cell reconstitution after alpha-beta-depleted transplantation in children. Each CDR3 protein gets one entry after TCRdb re-called the PCR reads with MiXCR. The profile shows 90,000 to 95,000 distinct CDR3 sequences, 9.5% to 15% of them singletons. The sequencing used PBMCs from the stem cell graft donor, collected from the stem cell graft. The receptors come from a human donor who donated a stem cell graft to a child with inherited bone marrow failure. Both conserved end residues are part of each CDR3. The D gene is left open where the match is weak.

j_call	v_call	d_call	cdr3_aa
TRBJ1-2	TRBV7-2	NA	CASSPHTGALYYGYTF
TRBJ2-1	TRBV20-1	TRBD2	CSASIGGGYNEQFF
TRBJ2-1	TRBV3-1	NA	CASRNPGQGKFF
TRBJ1-5	TRBV28	NA	CASRDRDQPQHF
TRBJ1-1	TRBV5-1	TRBD1	CASQLGTGGTEAFF
TRBJ2-7	TRBV12-3/TRBV12-4	NA	CASSFTGTLENEQYF
TRBJ1-4	TRBV7-6	NA	CASSLGPATNEKLFF
TRBJ2-1	TRBV29-1	NA	CSASLRTAYNEQFF
TRBJ2-1	TRBV4-3	TRBD2	CASSNTLAGDDNEQFF
TRBJ1-6	TRBV5-4	NA	CASSFGISYNSPLHF
TRBJ2-1	TRBV7-8	TRBD2	CASSFPRRLAETPSYNEQFF
TRBJ2-5	TRBV7-3	NA	CASSPTGAEQETQYF
TRBJ2-1	TRBV11-2	TRBD2	CASSLGTSGGGEQFF